This TCR beta chain was found in a study of identifying expanded T cells in peripheral blood. Overall study results and limits: Approximately two-week clone count variance significantly increased as total template count grew. Technical replicates showed roughly 1.2 changed clones; around two weeks approximately 15; four weeks 19.

This table comes from immunoSEQ multiplex PCR, and its TCRdb copy is limited to in-frame clones, with some not included. The table lists 90,000 to 110,000 clones, about 87% of them singletons, with 7% to 9% in the top ten. Germline-derived CDR1 and CDR2 are MNHEY and SVGAGI. There are 14 residues in the CDR3. V lost 6 bases and J lost 2, with 13 bases in between. Turning to this clone: Its antigen is currently unknown.

Collection occurred without any documented infections or immune events in donors. This chain connects TRBV6-5 to TRBJ1-1, with a tentative D call TRBD1 (6 bases). Sequencing input: blood. The receptor's source is a person aged 18-69 years in good health. CDR3 nucleotide sequence: TGTGCCAGCAGCTGGGACACCCAAAACACTGAAGCTTTCTTT. It translates to CASSWDTQNTEAFF.